This T cell receptor beta chain was recorded in a study of PD-1 blockade in classical Hodgkin lymphoma (dated by TCRdb to 2020 to 2021). General notes on the study: Nivolumab dosing was 3 mg/kg intravenously every 2 weeks, continuing until either disease progression or unacceptable toxicity. The study used TCR beta sequencing and CyTOF to define a peripheral blood immune signature of response to PD-1 blockade in classical Hodgkin lymphoma. Study-wide conclusions, independent of this receptor: Newly diagnosed patients were reported to have lower baseline TCR diversity than healthy donors, and relapsed/refractory patients were reported to have lower baseline TCR diversity still. Diversity was lower in patients who began nivolumab less than 1 year after ASCT, so these patients were left out of later analyses to avoid confounding by immune reconstitution. A significant rise by C4D1 was seen in CD4+ but not CD8+ TCR diversity (p=0.0027 vs p=0.16), with the rise being most apparent in complete responders (p=0.02). Only a single clinical trial cohort was studied, and what caused the repertoire differences, possibly disease activity or prior therapy, remained undefined. Baseline diversity similar to that of newly diagnosed patients was observed in trial patients achieving complete response, whereas significantly lower diversity was observed in partial responders and progressors.

This sample's time point label indicates: cycle 4 day 1 (C4D1), after less than 7 weeks of nivolumab. All trial patients had relapsed after autologous stem cell transplantation, with cohorts A, B and C differing in prior brentuximab vedotin exposure. A total of 50 to 70 patients with relapsed/refractory classical Hodgkin lymphoma made up the trial cohort, and each patient's best overall response was complete response, partial response or progressive disease. Trial patients were treated with single-agent nivolumab in the multi-cohort phase II CheckMate 205 trial. An independent review committee assessed best overall response by applying the 2007 International Working Group response criteria. Trial PBMCs were obtained immediately prior to nivolumab initiation (C1D1) and on therapy at cycle 2 day 1 and cycle 4 day 1. Peripheral blood was collected in 8 mL Vacutainer Cell Preparation Tubes, from which PBMCs were isolated by centrifugation and then cryopreserved.

A remark on this clone: Its recognized antigen is unknown. Base-call qualities are not available, and no considerably larger clone is one nucleotide away.

The Qiagen DNeasy kit was used to extract genomic DNA from unsorted PBMCs and from the negatively selected CD4+ and CD8+ fractions. TCR beta CDR3 regions were subjected to amplification by immunoSEQ multiplex PCR with primers that anneal to V and J segments. Amplification bias was minimized using a synthetic immune receptor repertoire, and residual bias was removed computationally after sequencing. As for the authors' bioinformatics: Repertoire diversity was quantified as the Shannon entropy index using custom Python scripts. The unsorted, CD4+ and CD8+ repertoires were each analyzed separately, with the exception of combined analyses, where CD4+ and CD8+ sequences were merged in silico. A clone counted as expanded when the clone's frequency after treatment rose at least 2-fold relative to C1D1, and clones undetected at baseline were given a pseudocount of 0.5. Clones with 0 or 1 copy at C1D1 were defined as singleton clones, while clones with 2 or more copies were defined as non-singleton clones. Clones expanded in unsorted samples were labelled as CD4+, CD8+ or unknown by matching protein sequences in sorted samples from the same patient. Diversity changes from C1D1 to C4D1 were tested in paired samples using Wilcoxon tests. Drawn from immuneACCESS, this table holds only the in-frame rearrangements with V and J called that TCRdb kept. Clones are partly lost; checked studies trace under half to an unresolved V gene and leave the rest unexplained. For V, J and clone size, that table is used; D and trimming come from the DNA. Recorded for this sample are over 6,500 clones; 80% to 85% of them occurred a single time. The ten largest clones capture 30% of the sample.

CDR1 and CDR2 (SGHTA, FQGTGA) derive from the germline V gene. V loses 2 bases of germline sequence and J loses 1 base, and the interval between the two ends is 9 bases. The CDR3 spans 15 residues, from the cysteine through the phenylalanine. The DNA shown is the 45-base CDR3, in frame from base 1. Sequenced material: peripheral blood mononuclear cells (PBMCs), taken before the fourth cycle of nivolumab. The receptor comes from a human donor with classical Hodgkin lymphoma. The rearranged chain carries TRBV7-3 and TRBJ2-1, and the D gene may be TRBD1, 5 bases matching. The DNA sequence reads TGTGCCAGCAGCTTACAGGGCCATTCCTACAATGAGCAGTTCTTC. Its product reads: CASSLQGHSYNEQFF. The full variable domain, completed from the reference TRBV7-3 and TRBJ2-1 proteins outside the CDR3, reads GAGVSQTPSNKVTEKGKYVELRCDPISGHTALYWYRQSLGQGPEFLIYFQGTGAADDSGLPNDRFFAVRPEGSVSTLKIQRTERGDSAVYLCASSLQGHSYNEQFFGPGTRLTVL.